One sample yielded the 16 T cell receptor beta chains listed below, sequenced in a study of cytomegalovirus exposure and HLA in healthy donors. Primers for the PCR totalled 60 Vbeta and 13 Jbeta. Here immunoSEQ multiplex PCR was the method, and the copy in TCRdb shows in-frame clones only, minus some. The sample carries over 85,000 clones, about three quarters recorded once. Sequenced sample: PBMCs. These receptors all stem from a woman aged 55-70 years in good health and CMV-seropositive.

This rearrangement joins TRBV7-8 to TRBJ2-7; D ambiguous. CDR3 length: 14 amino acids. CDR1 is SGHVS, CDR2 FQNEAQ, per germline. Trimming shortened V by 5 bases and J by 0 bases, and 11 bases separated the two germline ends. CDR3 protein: CASSPRRSSYEQYF. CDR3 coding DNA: TGTGCCAGCAGCCCGAGGCGGAGCTCCTACGAGCAGTACTTC.

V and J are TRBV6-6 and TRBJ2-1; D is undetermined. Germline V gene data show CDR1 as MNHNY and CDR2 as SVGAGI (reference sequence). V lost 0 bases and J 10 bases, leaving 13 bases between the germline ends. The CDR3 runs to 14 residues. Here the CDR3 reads CASSYSSQAWEQFF. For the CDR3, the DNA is TGTGCCAGCAGTTACTCGAGTCAGGCCTGGGAGCAGTTCTTC.

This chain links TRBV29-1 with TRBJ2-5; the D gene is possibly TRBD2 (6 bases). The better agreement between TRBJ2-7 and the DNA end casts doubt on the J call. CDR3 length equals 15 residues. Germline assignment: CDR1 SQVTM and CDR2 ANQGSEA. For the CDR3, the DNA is TGCAGCGTCGCGAACCGCCGGGACTTTTTCCACGAGCAGTACTTC. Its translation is CSVANRRDFFHEQYF.

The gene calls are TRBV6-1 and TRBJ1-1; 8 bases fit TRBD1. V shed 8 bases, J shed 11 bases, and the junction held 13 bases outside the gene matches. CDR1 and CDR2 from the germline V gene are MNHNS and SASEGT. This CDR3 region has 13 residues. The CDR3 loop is CASGGDRRFDAFF. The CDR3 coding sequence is TGTGCCAGCGGGGGGGACAGGCGGTTTGACGCTTTCTTT.

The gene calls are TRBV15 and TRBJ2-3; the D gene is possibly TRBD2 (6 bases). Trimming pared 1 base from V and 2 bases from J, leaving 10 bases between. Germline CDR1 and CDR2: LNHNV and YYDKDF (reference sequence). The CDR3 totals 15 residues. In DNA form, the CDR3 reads TGTGCCACCAGCAGAGGGACTACCAACACAGATACGCAGTATTTT. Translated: CATSRGTTNTDTQYF.

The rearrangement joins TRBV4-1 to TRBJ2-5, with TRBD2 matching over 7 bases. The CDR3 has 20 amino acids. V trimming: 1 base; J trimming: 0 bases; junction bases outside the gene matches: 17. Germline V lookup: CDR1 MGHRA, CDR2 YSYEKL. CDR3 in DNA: TGCGCCAGCAGCCAAGCCCCCGGGAGGATGACCTTAAACAACCAAGAGACCCAGTACTTC. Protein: CASSQAPGRMTLNNQETQYF.

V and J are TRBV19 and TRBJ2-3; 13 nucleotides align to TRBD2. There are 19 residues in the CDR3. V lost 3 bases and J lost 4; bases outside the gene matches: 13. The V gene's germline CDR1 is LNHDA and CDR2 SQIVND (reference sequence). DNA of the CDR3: TGTGCCAGTAGTATTACTTCTAGGACTAGCGGGAGTTCCCCAGATACGCAGTATTTT. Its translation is CASSITSRTSGSSPDTQYF. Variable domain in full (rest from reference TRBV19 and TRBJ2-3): DGGITQSPKYLFRKEGQNVTLSCEQNLNHDAMYWYRQDPGQGLRLIYYSQIVNDFQKGDIAEGYSVSREKKESFPLTVTSAQKNPTAFYLCASSITSRTSGSSPDTQYFGPGTRLTVL.

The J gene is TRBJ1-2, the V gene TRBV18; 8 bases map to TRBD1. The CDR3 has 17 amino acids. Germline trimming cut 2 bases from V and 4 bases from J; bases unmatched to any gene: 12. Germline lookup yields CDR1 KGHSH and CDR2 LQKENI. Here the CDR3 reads CASSPNLGRGPIYGYTF. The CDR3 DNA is TGTGCCAGCTCACCAAATTTGGGCAGGGGGCCGATCTATGGCTACACCTTC.

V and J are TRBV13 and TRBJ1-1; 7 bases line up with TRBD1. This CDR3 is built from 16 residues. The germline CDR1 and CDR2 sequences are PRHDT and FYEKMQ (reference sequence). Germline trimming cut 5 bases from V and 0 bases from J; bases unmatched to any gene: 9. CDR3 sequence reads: CASSTRQGGMNTEAFF. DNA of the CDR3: TGTGCCAGCAGCACCCGACAGGGAGGAATGAACACTGAAGCTTTCTTT.

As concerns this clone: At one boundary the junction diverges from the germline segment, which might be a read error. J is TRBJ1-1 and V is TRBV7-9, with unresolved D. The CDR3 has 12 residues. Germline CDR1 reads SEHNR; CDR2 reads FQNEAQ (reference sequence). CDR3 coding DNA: TGTTCCAGCAGCTTAGTGAGGGTTGAAGCTTTCTTT. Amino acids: CSSSLVRVEAFF.

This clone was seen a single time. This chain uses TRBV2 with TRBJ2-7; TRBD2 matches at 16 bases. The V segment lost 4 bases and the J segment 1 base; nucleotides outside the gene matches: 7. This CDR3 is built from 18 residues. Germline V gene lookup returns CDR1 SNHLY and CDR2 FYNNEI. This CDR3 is CASSVRGLAGGVSYEQYF. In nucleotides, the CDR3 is TGTGCCAGCAGTGTGCGGGGACTAGCGGGAGGGGTATCCTACGAGCAGTACTTC.

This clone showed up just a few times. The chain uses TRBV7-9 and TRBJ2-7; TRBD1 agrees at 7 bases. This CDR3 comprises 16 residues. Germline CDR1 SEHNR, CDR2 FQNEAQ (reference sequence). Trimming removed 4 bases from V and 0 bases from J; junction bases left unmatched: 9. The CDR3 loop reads CASSSNQGVFSYEQYF. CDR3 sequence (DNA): TGTGCCAGCAGCTCAAATCAGGGGGTCTTCTCCTACGAGCAGTACTTC.

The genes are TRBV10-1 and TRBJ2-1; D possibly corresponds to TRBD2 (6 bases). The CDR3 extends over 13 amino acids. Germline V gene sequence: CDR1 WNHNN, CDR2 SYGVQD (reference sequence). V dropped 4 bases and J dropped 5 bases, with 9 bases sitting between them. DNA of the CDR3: TGCGCCAGCAGTGCGGGACTTGACAATGAGCAGTTCTTC. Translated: CASSAGLDNEQFF.

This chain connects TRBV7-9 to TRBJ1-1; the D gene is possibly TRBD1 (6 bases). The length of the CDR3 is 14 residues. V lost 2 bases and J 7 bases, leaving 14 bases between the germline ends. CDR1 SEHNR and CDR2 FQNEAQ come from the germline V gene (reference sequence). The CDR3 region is CASSLWGPRGEAFF. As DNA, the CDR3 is TGTGCCAGCAGCTTATGGGGGCCGAGAGGTGAAGCTTTCTTT.

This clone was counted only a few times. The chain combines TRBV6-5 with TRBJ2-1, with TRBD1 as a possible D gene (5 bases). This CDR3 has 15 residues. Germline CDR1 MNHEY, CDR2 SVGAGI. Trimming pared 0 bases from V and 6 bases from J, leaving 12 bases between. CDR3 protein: CASSYSSSGFNEQFF. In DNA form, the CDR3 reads TGTGCCAGCAGTTACTCGAGTTCAGGGTTCAATGAGCAGTTCTTC.

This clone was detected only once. In DNA form, the CDR3 reads TGTGCCAGCAGTCCAGGACTAGCGGGTGGCACCGGGGAGCTGTTTTTT. Amino acid sequence: CASSPGLAGGTGELFF. V gene TRBV27 combines with J gene TRBJ2-2; 11 bases line up with TRBD2. The germline gives CDR1 MNHEY, CDR2 SMNVEV (reference sequence). CDR3 length equals 16 residues. J lost 4 bases, V lost 5 bases, and 6 bases had no gene match.